This T cell receptor (beta chain) originates from a study of Ad26.COV2.S vaccination and SARS-CoV-2 variants. As regards this clone: Its antigen is unidentified.

TCRdb's copy holds only in-frame clones and misses some; the assay was immunoSEQ multiplex PCR. Here the sample spans about 350,000 clones, just over 90% being singletons. V shed 4 bases and J shed 3 bases, with 14 bases lying between them. Germline V CDR1 and CDR2: SGDLS, YYNGEE. The CDR3 runs 14 residues. Study results and limitations: It was vaccine recipients, not placebo recipients, who had the higher spike-specific TCR breadth. Marked by substantial breadth, spike-specific CD8+ and CD4+ T cell responses were reportedly seen after vaccination. Responses of T cells in total may have been underestimated by the TCR breadth and depth analyses. It was found that vaccine and placebo recipients had similar non-spike TCR breadth.

The sequencing here drew on peripheral blood, taken after recovery from COVID-19. This receptor was identified in a human donor who had recovered from COVID-19. The genes are TRBV9 and TRBJ2-7; D is perhaps TRBD2 (5 bases). Here the CDR3 reads CASSPLGGFYEQYF. CDR3 DNA sequence: TGTGCCAGCAGCCCCCTGGGCGGGTTCTACGAGCAGTACTTC. Based on the CDR3 plus reference TRBV9 and TRBJ2-7, the full variable domain is DSGVTQTPKHLITATGQRVTLRCSPRSGDLSVYWYQQSLDQGLQFLIQYYNGEERAKGNILERFSAQQFPDLHSELNLSSLELGDSALYFCASSPLGGFYEQYFGPGTRLTVT.